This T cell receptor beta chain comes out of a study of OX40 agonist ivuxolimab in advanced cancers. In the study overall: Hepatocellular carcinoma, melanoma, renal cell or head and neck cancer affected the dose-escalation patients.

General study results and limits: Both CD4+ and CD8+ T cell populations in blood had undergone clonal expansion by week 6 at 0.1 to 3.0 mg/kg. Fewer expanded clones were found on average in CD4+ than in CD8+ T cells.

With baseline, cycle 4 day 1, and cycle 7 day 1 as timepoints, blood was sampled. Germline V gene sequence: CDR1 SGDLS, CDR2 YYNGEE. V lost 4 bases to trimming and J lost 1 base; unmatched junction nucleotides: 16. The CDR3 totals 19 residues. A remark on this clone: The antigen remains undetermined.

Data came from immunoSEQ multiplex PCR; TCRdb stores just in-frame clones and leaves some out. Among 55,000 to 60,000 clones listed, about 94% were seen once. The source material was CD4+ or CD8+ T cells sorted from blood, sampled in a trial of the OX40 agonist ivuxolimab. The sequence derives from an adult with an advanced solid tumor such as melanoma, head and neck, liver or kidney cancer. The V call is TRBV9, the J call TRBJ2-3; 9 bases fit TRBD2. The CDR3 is CASSPTGSGRIWGTDTQYF. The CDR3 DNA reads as TGTGCCAGCAGCCCAACTGGTAGCGGGAGAATATGGGGCACAGATACGCAGTATTTT.